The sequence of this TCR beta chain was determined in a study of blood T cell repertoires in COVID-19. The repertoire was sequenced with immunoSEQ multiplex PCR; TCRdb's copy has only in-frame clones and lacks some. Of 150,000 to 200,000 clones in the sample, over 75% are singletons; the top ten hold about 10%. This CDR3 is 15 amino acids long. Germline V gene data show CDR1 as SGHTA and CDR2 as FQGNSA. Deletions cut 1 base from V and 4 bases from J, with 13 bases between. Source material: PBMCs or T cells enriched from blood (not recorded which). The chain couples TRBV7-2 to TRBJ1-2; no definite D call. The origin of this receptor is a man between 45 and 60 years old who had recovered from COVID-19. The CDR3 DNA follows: TGTGCCAGCAGCTTAGAATCGGCGTCGGGCTATGGCTACACCTTC. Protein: CASSLESASGYGYTF.